This TCR beta chain was recorded in a study of vaccination effects on CD4 cells after COVID-19 (dated 2022 in TCRdb). Study-level background: The ViraFEST assay stimulated PBMC with viral peptide pools and then used TCR sequencing to identify antigen-specific CD4+ T cell clonotypes by expansion. Altogether, 10 COVID-19 convalescent patients and a handful of SARS-CoV-2-naive healthy vaccine recipients made up the full study. Cultures from other donors in the study were sequenced using the Oncomine TCR Beta short-read assay on an Illumina iSeq 100. Across the study, the median time from the second dose to post-vaccine sampling was 72 days (range 14 to 241). SARS-CoV-2 spike-specific CD4+ TCR repertoires from before and after mRNA vaccination were compared in COVID-19 convalescent patients and in infection-naive vaccine recipients. Over 1.5 million PBMC per well were cultured with approximately 10 ug/ml peptides in IMDM containing 5% human AB serum, approximately 9.1 IU/ml IL-2 and gentamicin. Summary of the overall study and its limitations: Both infection-induced and vaccine-induced clones contracted markedly at late post-vaccination timepoints, which is consistent with waning T cell responses. Limitations of the study were the small number of convalescent patients and the absence of early post-infection timepoints. In healthy vaccine recipients, vaccine-induced clones were almost all SARS-CoV-2 mono-reactive, with only 1 of 255 cross-reactive with common cold coronaviruses.

The receptor library was made with the immunoSEQ multiplex PCR assay. TCR beta CDR3 sequencing was performed on DNA from the cultured, isolated CD4+ T cells. The authors' pipeline ran thus. Non-productive TCR sequences were removed, reads were trimmed to the CDR3 region, and CDR3s of at least 7 amino acids were retained. The MANAFEST web app was used to pick out antigen-specific clonotypes by comparing their expansion in peptide wells with that in reference cultures. Positive clones required FDR<0.05 expansion versus reference and all other wells, odds ratio above 5, and frequency above 0.1% in two replicate wells. Clonotypes significantly expanded in SARS-CoV-2 spike wells and in at least one common cold coronavirus spike condition were defined as cross-reactive. CDR3 similarity was assessed by Levenshtein distance using the stringdist R package, and unrooted trees were constructed with ape in R 3.6.1. Held by TCRdb, this immuneACCESS table contains in-frame sequences only and omits some clones. Under half of the omission traces to an unresolved V gene where checked; the cause of the rest is unknown. V and J calls and clone size follow that table, whereas D and trimming were derived from the DNA. For this sample there are tens of thousands of clones; less than 75% appear just once. About 2% of the sample rests with the top ten.

After about 9 days of culture, CD4+ T cells were isolated with the EasySep CD4+ T cell isolation kit. Participants received two doses of either the BNT162b2 or the mRNA-1273 mRNA SARS-CoV-2 vaccine. Negative nucleocapsid antibody results before and after vaccination confirmed that the healthy vaccine recipients had no prior SARS-CoV-2 infection. On days 3 and 7, half of the culture medium was replaced with fresh IL-2-containing medium. Unless otherwise noted, each peptide stimulation condition was cultured in triplicate wells. PBMC were separated from whole blood using Ficoll-Paque Plus gradient centrifugation and were then either cryopreserved at -140C or used fresh. Genomic DNA was extracted from cultured CD4+ T cells with the QIAamp micro DNA kit. Note on this clone: No antigen is known for it. No base-level quality is on record; no much larger clone is a single base apart.

The input for sequencing was CD4+ T cells from PBMCs cultured without peptide, taken after COVID-19 vaccination. The TCR sequence derives from a human donor who received a COVID-19 vaccine.

For the CDR3, the sequence is CASSLRDRGFETQYF. The DNA reads as follows: TGTGCCAGCAGCTTAAGGGACAGGGGGTTCGAGACCCAGTACTTC. The chain joins TRBV7-2 to TRBJ2-5, with TRBD1 matching 11 junction bases. The cysteine opens and the phenylalanine closes a CDR3 of 15 amino acids. Left in the record is the CDR3 DNA by itself, 45 bases read in frame from the first base. Here V drops 2 bases and J drops 5 bases, and the junction holds 4 bases not matched to any gene. The germline V gene provides CDR1 SGHTA and CDR2 FQGNSA.